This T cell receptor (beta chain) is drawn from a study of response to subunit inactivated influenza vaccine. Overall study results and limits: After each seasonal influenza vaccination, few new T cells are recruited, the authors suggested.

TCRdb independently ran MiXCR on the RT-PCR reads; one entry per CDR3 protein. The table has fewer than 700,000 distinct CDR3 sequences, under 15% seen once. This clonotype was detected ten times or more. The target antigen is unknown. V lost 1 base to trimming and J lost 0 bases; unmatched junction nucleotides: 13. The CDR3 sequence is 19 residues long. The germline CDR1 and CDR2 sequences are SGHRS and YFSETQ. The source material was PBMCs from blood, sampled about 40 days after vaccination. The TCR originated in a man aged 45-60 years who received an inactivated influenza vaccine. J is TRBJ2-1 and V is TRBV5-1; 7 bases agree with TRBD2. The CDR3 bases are TGCGCCAGCAGCTTGCAGCCTCTAGCGGACTGGAGCTCCTACAATGAGCAGTTCTTC. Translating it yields CASSLQPLADWSSYNEQFF.